This T cell receptor beta chain appears in the sequencing data of a study of blood T cell repertoires in COVID-19. Germline CDR1 is SGHRS and CDR2 is YFSETQ. V was cut by 1 base and J by 0 bases, with 12 bases left in between. CDR3 size: 16 residues. Original processing methods: Counts of nucleated cells, estimated from reference gene primer amplification, were obtained. Assay used: immunoSEQ multiplex PCR; TCRdb lists only in-frame clones, some missing. V, J and clone size were drawn from that table, and D and trimming were deduced from the DNA. The sample contains roughly 100,000 clones, 80% to 90% of which appear only once.

The specimen sequenced was peripheral blood. V is TRBV5-1 and J is TRBJ2-3, with D perhaps TRBD1 (6 bases). The receptor was derived from a woman aged 30 to 39 with acute or convalescent COVID-19. The CDR3 sequence: CASSLPGERSTDTQYF. In DNA form, the CDR3 reads TGCGCCAGCAGCTTGCCAGGGGAGCGAAGCACAGATACGCAGTATTTT.